One and the same sample provided the 18 T cell receptor beta chains below, sequenced in a study of memory CD4+ T cells and cytomegalovirus serostatus. The sort gate was single viable CD3+CD4+CD8-CD45RO+ cells for memory CD4+ T cells. The protocol was immunoSEQ multiplex PCR, while the TCRdb copy is restricted to in-frame clones and leaves out a portion. The table includes around 44,000 clones, approximately 80% detected once. The specimen sequenced was memory CD4+ T cells from blood. The receptors shown here come from an adult in good health and CMV-seronegative.

V usage is TRBV28 and J usage is TRBJ1-5; possible D gene TRBD1, 5 bases. The CDR3 sequence is 15 residues long. V gave up 5 bases and J gave up 7 bases, with 18 bases separating them. CDR1 and CDR2 from the germline V gene are MDHEN and SYDVKM. The CDR3 spells CASSVPRVAGQPQHF. For the CDR3, the DNA is TGTGCCAGCAGTGTCCCCAGGGTAGCGGGGCAGCCCCAGCATTTT.

The V and J genes are TRBV5-6 and TRBJ2-3, with a possible D match to TRBD2 (6 bases). Germline CDR1 reads SGHDT; CDR2 reads YYEEEE. CDR3 length equals 16 residues. The V end lost 3 bases, the J end lost 0 bases, and 14 bases lay between the germline ends. The CDR3 sequence is CASSSDTGLSTDTQYF. CDR3 sequence (DNA): TGTGCCAGCAGCTCGGACACGGGACTCAGCACAGATACGCAGTATTTT. Based on the CDR3 plus reference TRBV5-6 and TRBJ2-3, the full variable domain is DAGVTQSPTHLIKTRGQQVTLRCSPKSGHDTVSWYQQALGQGPQFIFQYYEEEERQRGNFPDRFSGHQFPNYSSELNVNALLLGDSALYLCASSSDTGLSTDTQYFGPGTRLTVL.

The chain recombines TRBV15 with TRBJ2-5; D gene uncertain. V was pared by 0 bases and J by 5 bases, with 10 bases between. The CDR3 sequence is 14 residues long. Per the germline V gene, CDR1 is LNHNV and CDR2 is YYDKDF (reference sequence). The CDR3 DNA reads TGTGCCACCAGCAGAGAACAAATCAGGGAGACCCAGTACTTC. It translates to CATSREQIRETQYF. Combining the CDR3 with reference TRBV15 and TRBJ2-5 gives the whole variable domain DAMVIQNPRYQVTQFGKPVTLSCSQTLNHNVMYWYQQKSSQAPKLLFHYYDKDFNNEADTPDNFQSRRPNTSFCFLDIRSPGLGDTAMYLCATSREQIRETQYFGPGTRLLVL.

This clone was picked up one time. The V and J genes are TRBV7-2 and TRBJ2-1; 11 bases line up with TRBD2. The V and J ends lost 1 base and 2 bases, in that order; junction bases with no gene match: 4. Germline assignment: CDR1 SGHTA and CDR2 FQGNSA. CDR3 length: 17 amino acids. The CDR3 DNA reads TGTGCCAGCAGCTTAGGCTTGACTAGCGGGACCTACAATGAGCAGTTCTTC. Its translation is CASSLGLTSGTYNEQFF.

The chain couples TRBV6-6 to TRBJ1-1, with TRBD1 matching 7 bases. The germline gives CDR1 MNHNY, CDR2 SVGAGI (reference sequence). Trimming at V came to 6 bases and at J to 8 bases, leaving 3 bases not matched to a gene. This CDR3 has 11 amino acids. CDR3 DNA: TGTGCCAGCAGACAGGGGTTAGAAGCTTTCTTT. Translated, it gives CASRQGLEAFF.

The chain uses TRBV28 and TRBJ1-2; 9 bases map to TRBD1. The ends lost 6 bases at V and 8 bases at J; junction bases unmatched: 13. CDR3 length equals 15 residues. The germline V gene encodes CDR1 MDHEN and CDR2 SYDVKM. CDR3 protein: CASSVTGGELEGYTF. The CDR3 DNA follows: TGTGCCAGCAGCGTAACAGGGGGCGAACTTGAAGGCTACACCTTC.

The rearrangement joins TRBV28 to TRBJ1-4; 9 bases match TRBD1. Germline values: CDR1 MDHEN, CDR2 SYDVKM. Trimming removed 5 bases from V and 3 bases from J; junction bases left unmatched: 7. The CDR3 runs 16 residues. CDR3: CASSSPQGAANEKLFF. CDR3 sequence (DNA): TGTGCCAGCAGTAGCCCACAGGGGGCAGCTAATGAAAAACTGTTTTTT.

This clone was counted only a few times. CDR3 loop: CASSPGGTSGRAPTREQYF. CDR3 DNA: TGTGCCAGCAGCCCCGGGGGGACTAGCGGGAGGGCCCCCACTCGCGAGCAGTACTTC. This chain joins TRBV11-3 and TRBJ2-7, with TRBD2 matching 16 bases. The V gene end was trimmed by 5 bases and the J gene end by 6 bases; junction bases not matched to a gene: 16. The CDR3 is made up of 19 amino acids. From germline, CDR1 is SGHNT and CDR2 YENEEA.

The CDR3 DNA follows: TGTGCCAGCAGCCCCGTAGCGGGTTCCTACAATGAGCAGTTCTTC. This encodes CASSPVAGSYNEQFF. The V call is TRBV6-4, the J call TRBJ2-1, with TRBD2 identical over 7 bases. V was pared by 6 bases and J by 1 base, with 6 bases of the junction left unmatched. CDR3 size: 15 residues. Germline V CDR1 and CDR2: MRHNA, SNTAGT.

This sequence joins TRBV19 and TRBJ2-2; 8 bases fit TRBD1. This CDR3 region has 15 residues. V dropped 7 bases and J dropped 1; count of bases not matched to a gene: 5. Germline loops: CDR1 LNHDA, CDR2 SQIVND (reference sequence). The DNA for the CDR3 is TGTGCCAGTATTCCGGGACAGGTGAACACCGGGGAGCTGTTTTTT. This encodes CASIPGQVNTGELFF.

The CDR3 is CASSQEQGITEAFF. The CDR3 nucleotides read TGTGCCAGCTCGCAAGAACAGGGGATCACTGAAGCTTTCTTT. The V gene is TRBV18, the J gene TRBJ1-1, with 7 bases matching TRBD1. Germline lookup yields CDR1 KGHSH and CDR2 LQKENI. This CDR3 has 14 amino acids. The trim removed 6 bases at V and 4 bases at J, leaving 8 bases unmatched. The whole variable domain, filled in from reference TRBV18 and TRBJ1-1, reads NAGVMQNPRHLVRRRGQEARLRCSPMKGHSHVYWYRQLPEEGLKFMVYLQKENIIDESGMPKERFSAEFPKEGPSILRIQQVVRGDSAAYFCASSQEQGITEAFFGQGTRLTVV.

This rearrangement joins TRBV7-9 to TRBJ2-3; TRBD1 aligns across 8 bases. The CDR3 length is 17 residues. CDR1 is SEHNR and CDR2 is FQNEAQ in the germline V gene (reference sequence). Trimming removed 0 bases from V and 6 bases from J; junction bases left unmatched: 11. The CDR3 DNA reads as TGTGCCAGCAGCTTAGCGGTCCCAGGGGGCCGCGGGGATACGCAGTATTTT. Encoded protein: CASSLAVPGGRGDTQYF.

The chain recombines TRBV15 with TRBJ2-7; D gene ambiguous. V dropped 1 base and J dropped 2 bases, with 9 bases sitting between them. Germline CDR1 LNHNV, CDR2 YYDKDF (reference sequence). The CDR3 contains 14 residues. The CDR3 DNA is TGTGCCACCAGCAGAGGAGGTGGTACCTACGAGCAGTACTTC. This sequence encodes CATSRGGGTYEQYF. The full variable domain, completed using reference TRBV15 and TRBJ2-7, is DAMVIQNPRYQVTQFGKPVTLSCSQTLNHNVMYWYQQKSSQAPKLLFHYYDKDFNNEADTPDNFQSRRPNTSFCFLDIRSPGLGDTAMYLCATSRGGGTYEQYFGPGTRLTVT.

V usage is TRBV18 and J usage is TRBJ1-5; TRBD1 aligns across 9 bases. The CDR3 has 16 amino acids. V was pared by 3 bases and J by 0 bases, with 3 bases of the junction left unmatched. The germline V gene has CDR1 KGHSH and CDR2 LQKENI. The CDR3 nucleotides read TGTGCCAGCTCACCGGACAGGGGTAATAGCAATCAGCCCCAGCATTTT. Residues: CASSPDRGNSNQPQHF.

This rearrangement joins TRBV19 to TRBJ2-4, with D possibly being TRBD1 (6 bases). CDR3 length: 16 residues. In germline, CDR1 is LNHDA, CDR2 SQIVND (reference sequence). V shed 5 bases and J shed 0 bases, with 14 bases lying between them. DNA for the CDR3: TGTGCCAGTAGTCCAGGACAGAGTCTAGCCAAAAACATTCAGTACTTC. Protein product: CASSPGQSLAKNIQYF.

This rearrangement joins TRBV19 to TRBJ2-7, with D possibly matching TRBD2 (7 bases). The germline V gene encodes CDR1 LNHDA and CDR2 SQIVND (reference sequence). This CDR3 contains 16 residues. Deletions cut 5 bases from V and 0 bases from J, with 17 bases between. The CDR3 is CASSPGGERGSYEQYF. The CDR3, as DNA: TGTGCCAGTAGTCCGGGGGGCGAGCGGGGCTCCTACGAGCAGTACTTC.

This CDR3 reads CASSLTGQGYEQYF. The DNA of the CDR3 is TGCGCCAGCAGCTTGACAGGACAGGGGTACGAGCAGTACTTC. The chain employs TRBV5-1 and TRBJ2-7; 9 bases map to TRBD1. The germline CDR1 and CDR2 sequences are SGHRS and YFSETQ. V was pared by 1 base and J by 4 bases, with 3 bases of the junction left unmatched. The CDR3 totals 14 residues.

Only a few counts were recorded for this clone. The chain has TRBV27 and TRBJ1-5; no clear D gene. The V end lost 2 bases, the J end lost 5 bases, and 13 bases lay between the germline ends. CDR1 and CDR2 (germline): MNHEY, SMNVEV (reference sequence). This CDR3 has 15 residues. CDR3 DNA sequence: TGTGCCAGCAGTTTACGTCCGGGGTGGGATCAGCCCCAGCATTTT. Translation: CASSLRPGWDQPQHF.